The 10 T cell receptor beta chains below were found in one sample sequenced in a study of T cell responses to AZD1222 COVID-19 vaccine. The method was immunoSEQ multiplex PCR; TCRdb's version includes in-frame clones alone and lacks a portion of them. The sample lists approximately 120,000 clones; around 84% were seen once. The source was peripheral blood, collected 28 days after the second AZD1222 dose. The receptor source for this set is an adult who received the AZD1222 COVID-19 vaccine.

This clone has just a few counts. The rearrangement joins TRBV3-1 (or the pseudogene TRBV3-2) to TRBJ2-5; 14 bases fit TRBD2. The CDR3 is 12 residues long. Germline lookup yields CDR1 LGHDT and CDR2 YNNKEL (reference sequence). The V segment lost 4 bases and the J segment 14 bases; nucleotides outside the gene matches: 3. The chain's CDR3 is CASSRLAGGVYF. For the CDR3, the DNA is TGTGCCAGCAGCCGACTAGCGGGGGGGGTATACTTC.

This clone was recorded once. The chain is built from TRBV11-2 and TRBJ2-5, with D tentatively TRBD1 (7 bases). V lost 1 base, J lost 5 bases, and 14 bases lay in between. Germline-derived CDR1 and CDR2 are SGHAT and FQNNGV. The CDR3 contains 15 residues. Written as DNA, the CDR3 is TGTGCCAGCAGCTTAGGGGCCAGGGGGGTCGAGACCCAGTACTTC. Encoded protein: CASSLGARGVETQYF.

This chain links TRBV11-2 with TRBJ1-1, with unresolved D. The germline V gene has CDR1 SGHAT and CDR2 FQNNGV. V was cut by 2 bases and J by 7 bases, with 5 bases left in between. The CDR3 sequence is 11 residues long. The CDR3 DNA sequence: TGTGCCAGCAGCTTATTCCTTGAAGCTTTCTTT. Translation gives CASSLFLEAFF.

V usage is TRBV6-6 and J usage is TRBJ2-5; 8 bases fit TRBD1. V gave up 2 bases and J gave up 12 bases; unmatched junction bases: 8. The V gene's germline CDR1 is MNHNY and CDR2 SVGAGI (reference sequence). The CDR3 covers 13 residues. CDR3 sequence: CASSYVVMGQEYF. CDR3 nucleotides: TGTGCCAGCAGTTACGTTGTTATGGGACAGGAGTACTTC.

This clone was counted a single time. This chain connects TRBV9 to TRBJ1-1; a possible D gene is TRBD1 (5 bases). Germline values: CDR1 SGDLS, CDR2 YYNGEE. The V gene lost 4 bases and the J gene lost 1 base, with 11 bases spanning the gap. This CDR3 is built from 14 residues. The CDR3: CASSLAGRNTEAFF. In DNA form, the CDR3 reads TGTGCCAGCAGCCTAGCAGGGCGGAACACTGAAGCTTTCTTT.

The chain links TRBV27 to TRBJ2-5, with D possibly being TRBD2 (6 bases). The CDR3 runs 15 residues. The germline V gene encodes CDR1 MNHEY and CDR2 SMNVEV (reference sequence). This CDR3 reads CATTPTPGDWETQYF. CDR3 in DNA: TGTGCAACCACTCCTACACCCGGGGACTGGGAGACCCAGTACTTC.

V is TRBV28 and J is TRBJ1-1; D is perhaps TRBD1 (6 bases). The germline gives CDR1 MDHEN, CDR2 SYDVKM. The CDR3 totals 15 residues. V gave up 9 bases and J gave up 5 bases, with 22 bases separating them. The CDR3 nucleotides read TGTGCCAGTACATCCGGGGGCGCCGATGGGACTGAAGCTTTCTTT. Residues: CASTSGGADGTEAFF.

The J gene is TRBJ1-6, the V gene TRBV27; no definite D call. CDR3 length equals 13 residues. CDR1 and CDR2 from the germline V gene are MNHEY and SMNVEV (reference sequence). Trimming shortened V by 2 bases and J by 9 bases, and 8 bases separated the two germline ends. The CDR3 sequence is CASSLMVSSPLHF. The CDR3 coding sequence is TGTGCCAGCAGTTTAATGGTTTCTTCACCCCTCCACTTT.

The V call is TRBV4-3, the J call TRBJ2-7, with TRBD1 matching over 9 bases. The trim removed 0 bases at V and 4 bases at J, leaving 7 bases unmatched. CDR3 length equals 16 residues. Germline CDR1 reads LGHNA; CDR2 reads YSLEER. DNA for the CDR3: TGCGCCAGCAGCCAAGATCAAGGGACAGGGTTTTACGAGCAGTACTTC. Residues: CASSQDQGTGFYEQYF.

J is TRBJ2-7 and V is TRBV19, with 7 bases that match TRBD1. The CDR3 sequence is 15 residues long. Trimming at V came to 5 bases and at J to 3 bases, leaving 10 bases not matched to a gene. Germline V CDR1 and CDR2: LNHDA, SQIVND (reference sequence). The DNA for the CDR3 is TGTGCCAGTAGTCCCGCCCAGGGGGTGAACTACGAGCAGTACTTC. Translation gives CASSPAQGVNYEQYF.